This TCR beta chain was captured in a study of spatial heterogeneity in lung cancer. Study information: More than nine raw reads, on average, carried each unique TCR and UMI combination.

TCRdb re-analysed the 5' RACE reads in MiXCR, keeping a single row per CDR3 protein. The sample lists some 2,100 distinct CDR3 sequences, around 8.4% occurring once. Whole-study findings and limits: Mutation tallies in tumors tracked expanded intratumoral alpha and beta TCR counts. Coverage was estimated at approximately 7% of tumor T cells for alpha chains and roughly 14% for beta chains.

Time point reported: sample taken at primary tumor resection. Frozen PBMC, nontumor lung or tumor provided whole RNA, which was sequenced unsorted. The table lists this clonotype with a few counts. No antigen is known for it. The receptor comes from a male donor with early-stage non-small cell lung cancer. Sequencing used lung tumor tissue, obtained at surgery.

In nucleotides, the CDR3 is TGTGCCAGCAGAGGGACAGGCTCACAAGAGACCCAGTACTTC. This translates into CASRGTGSQETQYF. The chain uses TRBV25-1 and TRBJ2-5, with 8 bases matching TRBD1. CDR3 length: 14 amino acids. With V trimmed by 6 bases and J by 2 bases, 5 bases remained unmatched. Germline CDR1 MGHDK, CDR2 SYGVNS.